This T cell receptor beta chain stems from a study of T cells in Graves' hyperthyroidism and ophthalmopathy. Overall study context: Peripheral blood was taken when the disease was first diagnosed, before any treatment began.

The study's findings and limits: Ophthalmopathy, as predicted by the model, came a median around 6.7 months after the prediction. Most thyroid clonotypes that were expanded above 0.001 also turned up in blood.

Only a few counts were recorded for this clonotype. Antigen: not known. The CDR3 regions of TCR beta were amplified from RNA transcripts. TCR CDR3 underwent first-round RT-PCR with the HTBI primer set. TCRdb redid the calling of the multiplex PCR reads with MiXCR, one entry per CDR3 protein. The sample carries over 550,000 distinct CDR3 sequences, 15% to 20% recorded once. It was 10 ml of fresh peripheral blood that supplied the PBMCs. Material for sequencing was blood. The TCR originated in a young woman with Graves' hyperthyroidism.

CDR3 protein: CASSRTDNNSPLHF. The CDR3 DNA follows: TGTGCCAGCAGTCGGACGGACAATAATTCACCCCTCCACTTT. The chain recombines TRBV7-9 with TRBJ1-6; possibly TRBD1 for D (5 bases). Looked up from germline, CDR1 is SEHNR and CDR2 is FQNEAQ (reference sequence). Trimming shortened V by 6 bases and J by 5 bases, and 11 bases separated the two germline ends. The CDR3 totals 14 residues.